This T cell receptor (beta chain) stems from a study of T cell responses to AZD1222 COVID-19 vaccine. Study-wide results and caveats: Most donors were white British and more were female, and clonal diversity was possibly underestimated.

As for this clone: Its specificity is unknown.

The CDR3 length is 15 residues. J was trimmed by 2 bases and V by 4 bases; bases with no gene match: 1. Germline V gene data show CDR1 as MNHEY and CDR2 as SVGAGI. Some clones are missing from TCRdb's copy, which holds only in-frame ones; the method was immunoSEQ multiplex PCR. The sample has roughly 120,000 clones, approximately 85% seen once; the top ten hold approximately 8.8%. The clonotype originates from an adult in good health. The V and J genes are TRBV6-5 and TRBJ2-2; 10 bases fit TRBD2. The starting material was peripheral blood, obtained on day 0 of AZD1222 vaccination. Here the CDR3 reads CASSWTSGNTGELFF. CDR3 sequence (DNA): TGTGCCAGCAGTTGGACTAGCGGAAACACCGGGGAGCTGTTTTTT.